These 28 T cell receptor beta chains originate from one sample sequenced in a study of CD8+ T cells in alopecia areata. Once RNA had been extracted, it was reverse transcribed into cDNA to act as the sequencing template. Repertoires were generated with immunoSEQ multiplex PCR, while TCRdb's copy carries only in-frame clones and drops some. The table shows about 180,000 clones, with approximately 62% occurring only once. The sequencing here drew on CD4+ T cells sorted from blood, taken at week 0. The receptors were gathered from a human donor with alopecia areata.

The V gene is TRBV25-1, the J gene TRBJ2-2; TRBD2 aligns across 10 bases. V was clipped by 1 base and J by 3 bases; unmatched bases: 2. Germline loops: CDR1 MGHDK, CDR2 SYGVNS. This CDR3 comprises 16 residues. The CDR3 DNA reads TGTGCCAGCAGTGAATGGCTAGCGGGAGACACCGGGGAGCTGTTTTTT. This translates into CASSEWLAGDTGELFF.

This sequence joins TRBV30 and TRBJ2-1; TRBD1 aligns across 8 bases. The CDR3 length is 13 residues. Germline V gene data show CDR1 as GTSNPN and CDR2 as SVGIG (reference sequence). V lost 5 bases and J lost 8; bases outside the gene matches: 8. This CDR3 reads CAWDRDRQDEQFF. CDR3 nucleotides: TGTGCCTGGGACCGGGACAGGCAGGATGAGCAGTTCTTC.

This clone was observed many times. The CDR3 is CASSNLQGNSNQPQHF. DNA of the CDR3: TGTGCCAGTAGTAACTTACAGGGAAATAGCAATCAGCCCCAGCATTTT. V gene TRBV19 combines with J gene TRBJ1-5; D might be TRBD1 (6 bases). V lost 4 bases and J lost 0, with 13 bases in between. Looked up from germline, CDR1 is LNHDA and CDR2 is SQIVND (reference sequence). The CDR3 is 16 amino acids.

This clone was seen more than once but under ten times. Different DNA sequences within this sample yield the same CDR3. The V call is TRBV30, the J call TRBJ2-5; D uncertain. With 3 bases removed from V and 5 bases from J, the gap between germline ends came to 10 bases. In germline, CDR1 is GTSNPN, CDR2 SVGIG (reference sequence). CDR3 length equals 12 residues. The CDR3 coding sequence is TGTGCCTGGAGCCACAGTGGGGAGACCCAGTACTTC. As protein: CAWSHSGETQYF.

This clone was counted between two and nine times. CDR3 sequence reads: CASSSRWGFNSPLHF. The CDR3 region has the DNA TGTGCCAGCAGCTCCCGATGGGGATTCAATTCACCCCTCCACTTT. The chain carries TRBV7-6 and TRBJ1-6; unclear D gene. CDR1 and CDR2 from the germline V gene are SGHVS and FNYEAQ. V gave up 4 bases and J gave up 7 bases, with 14 bases separating them. The CDR3 runs 15 residues. The complete variable domain, with remaining parts taken from reference TRBV7-6 and TRBJ1-6, reads GAGVSQSPRYKVTKRGQDVALRCDPISGHVSLYWYRQALGQGPEFLTYFNYEAQQDKSGLPNDRFSAERPEGSISTLTIQRTEQRDSAMYRCASSSRWGFNSPLHFGNGTRLTVT.

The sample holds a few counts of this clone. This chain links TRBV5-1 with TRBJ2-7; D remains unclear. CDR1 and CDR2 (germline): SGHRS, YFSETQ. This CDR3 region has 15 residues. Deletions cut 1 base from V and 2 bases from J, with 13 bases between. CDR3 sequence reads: CASSLLVGTTYEQYF. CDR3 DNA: TGCGCCAGCAGCTTGCTAGTCGGCACTACCTACGAGCAGTACTTC.

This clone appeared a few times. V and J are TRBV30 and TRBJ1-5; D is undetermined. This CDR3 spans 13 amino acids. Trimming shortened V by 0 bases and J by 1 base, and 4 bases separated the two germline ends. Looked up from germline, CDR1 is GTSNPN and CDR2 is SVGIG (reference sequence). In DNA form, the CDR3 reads TGTGCCTGGAGTGTTCAGAGCAATCAGCCCCAGCATTTT. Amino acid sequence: CAWSVQSNQPQHF.

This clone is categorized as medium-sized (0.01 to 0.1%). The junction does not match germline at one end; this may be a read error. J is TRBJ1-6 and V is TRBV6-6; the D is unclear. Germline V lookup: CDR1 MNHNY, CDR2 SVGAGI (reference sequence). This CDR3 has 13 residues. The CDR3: CASRPYYDSPLHF. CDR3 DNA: TGTGCCAGCAGGCCGTACTATGATTCACCCCTCCACTTT.

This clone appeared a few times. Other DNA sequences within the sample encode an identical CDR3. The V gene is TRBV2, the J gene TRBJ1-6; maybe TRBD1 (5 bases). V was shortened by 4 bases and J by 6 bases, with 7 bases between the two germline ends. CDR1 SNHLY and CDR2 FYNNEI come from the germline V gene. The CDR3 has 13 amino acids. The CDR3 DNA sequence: TGTGCCAGCAGTGGCGACAGTAATTCACCCCTCCACTTT. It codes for CASSGDSNSPLHF.

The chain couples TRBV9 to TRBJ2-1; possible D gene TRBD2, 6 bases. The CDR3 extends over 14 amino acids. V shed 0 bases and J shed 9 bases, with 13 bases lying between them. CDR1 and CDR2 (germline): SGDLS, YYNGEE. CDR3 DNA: TGTGCCAGCAGCGTAGAACTAGCTGTGGCTGAGCAGTTCTTC. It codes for CASSVELAVAEQFF.

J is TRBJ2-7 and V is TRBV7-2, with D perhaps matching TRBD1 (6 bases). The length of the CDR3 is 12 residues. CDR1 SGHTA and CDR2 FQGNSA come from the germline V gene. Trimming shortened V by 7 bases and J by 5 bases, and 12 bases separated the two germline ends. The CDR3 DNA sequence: TGTGCCAGCAAGCAGGGGATAAACGAGCAGTACTTC. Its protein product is CASKQGINEQYF.

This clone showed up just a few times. The CDR3: CSVAGAEAFF. CDR3 nucleotide sequence: TGCAGCGTTGCAGGGGCGGAAGCTTTCTTT. This chain joins TRBV29-1 and TRBJ1-1; tentatively, D is TRBD1 (6 bases). Trimming cost V 4 bases and J 8 bases, with 8 bases left between them. CDR1 SQVTM and CDR2 ANQGSEA come from the germline V gene. The CDR3 loop spans 10 amino acids.

In DNA form, the CDR3 reads TGTGCCAGCCGCGGCAGCACAGATACGCAGTATTTT. Residues: CASRGSTDTQYF. The chain carries TRBV27 and TRBJ2-3; no reliable D call. The CDR3 contains 12 residues. V gave up 8 bases and J gave up 0 bases, with 6 bases separating them. From germline, CDR1 is MNHEY and CDR2 SMNVEV (reference sequence).

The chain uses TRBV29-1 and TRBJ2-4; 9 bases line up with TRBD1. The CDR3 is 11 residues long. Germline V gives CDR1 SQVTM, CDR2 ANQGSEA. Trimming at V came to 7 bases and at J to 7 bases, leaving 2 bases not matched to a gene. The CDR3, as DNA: TGCAGCGCAGGGACAGGGAACATTCAGTACTTC. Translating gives CSAGTGNIQYF. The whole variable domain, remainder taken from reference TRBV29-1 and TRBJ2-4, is SAVISQKPSRDICQRGTSLTIQCQVDSQVTMMFWYRQQPGQSLTLIATANQGSEATYESGFVIDKFPISRPNLTFSTLTVSNMSPEDSSIYLCSAGTGNIQYFGAGTRLSVL.

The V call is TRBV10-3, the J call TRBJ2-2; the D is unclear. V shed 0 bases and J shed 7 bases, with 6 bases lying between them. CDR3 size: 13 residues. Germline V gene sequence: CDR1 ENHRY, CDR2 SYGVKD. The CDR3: CAISESMVGELFF. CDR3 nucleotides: TGTGCCATCAGTGAGTCGATGGTCGGGGAGCTGTTTTTT.

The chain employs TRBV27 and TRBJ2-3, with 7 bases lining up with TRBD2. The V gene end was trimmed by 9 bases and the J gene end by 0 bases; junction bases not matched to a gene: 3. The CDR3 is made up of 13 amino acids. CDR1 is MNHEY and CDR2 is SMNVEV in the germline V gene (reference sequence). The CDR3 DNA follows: TGTGCCAGGAGCGGGATTAGCACAGATACGCAGTATTTT. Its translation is CARSGISTDTQYF.

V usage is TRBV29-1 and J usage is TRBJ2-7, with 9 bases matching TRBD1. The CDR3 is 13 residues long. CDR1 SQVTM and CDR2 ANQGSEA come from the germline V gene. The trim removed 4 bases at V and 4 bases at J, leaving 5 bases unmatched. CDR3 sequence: CSVGTGEWYEQYF. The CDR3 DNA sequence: TGCAGCGTTGGGACAGGGGAGTGGTACGAGCAGTACTTC.

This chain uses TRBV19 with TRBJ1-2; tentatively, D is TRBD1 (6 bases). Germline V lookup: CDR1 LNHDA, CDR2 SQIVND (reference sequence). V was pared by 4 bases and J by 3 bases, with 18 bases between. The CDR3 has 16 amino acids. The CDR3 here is CASSRPRDTADYGYTF. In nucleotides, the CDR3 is TGTGCCAGTAGTAGACCCCGGGACACGGCTGACTATGGCTACACCTTC.

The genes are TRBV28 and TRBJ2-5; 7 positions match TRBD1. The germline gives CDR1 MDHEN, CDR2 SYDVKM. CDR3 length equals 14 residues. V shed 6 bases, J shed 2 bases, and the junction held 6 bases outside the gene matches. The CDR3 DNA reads TGTGCCAGCAGGGACAGGACCCCACAAGAGACCCAGTACTTC. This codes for CASRDRTPQETQYF.

CDR3 residues: CSAASGRFYGYTF. CDR3 sequence (DNA): TGCAGCGCTGCCTCAGGACGGTTCTATGGCTACACCTTC. The V gene is TRBV29-1, the J gene TRBJ1-2; D not resolved. Trimming left V 7 bases short and J 4 bases short, with 16 bases between. In germline, CDR1 is SQVTM, CDR2 ANQGSEA. The CDR3 is 13 amino acids.

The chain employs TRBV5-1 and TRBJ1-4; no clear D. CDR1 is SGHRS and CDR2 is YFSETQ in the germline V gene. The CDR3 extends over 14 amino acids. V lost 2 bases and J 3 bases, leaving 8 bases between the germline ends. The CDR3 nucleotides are TGCGCCAGCAGCTTTGACGCCTCTAATGAAAAACTGTTTTTT. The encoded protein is CASSFDASNEKLFF. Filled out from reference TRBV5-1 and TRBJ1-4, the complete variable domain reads KAGVTQTPRYLIKTRGQQVTLSCSPISGHRSVSWYQQTPGQGLQFLFEYFSETQRNKGNFPGRFSGRQFSNSRSEMNVSTLELGDSALYLCASSFDASNEKLFFGSGTQLSVL.

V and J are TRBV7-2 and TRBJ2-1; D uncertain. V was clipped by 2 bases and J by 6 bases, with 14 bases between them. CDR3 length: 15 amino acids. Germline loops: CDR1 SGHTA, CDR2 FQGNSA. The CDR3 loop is CASSLLSTAPNEQFF. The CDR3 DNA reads TGTGCCAGCAGCTTATTAAGCACAGCGCCCAATGAGCAGTTCTTC.

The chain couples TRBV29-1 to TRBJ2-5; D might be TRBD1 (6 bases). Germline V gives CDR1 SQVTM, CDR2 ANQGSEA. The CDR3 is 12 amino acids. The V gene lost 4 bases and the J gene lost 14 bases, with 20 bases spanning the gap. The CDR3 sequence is CSVGYETGSYYF. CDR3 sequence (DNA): TGCAGCGTTGGTTATGAGACAGGCTCTTACTACTTC.

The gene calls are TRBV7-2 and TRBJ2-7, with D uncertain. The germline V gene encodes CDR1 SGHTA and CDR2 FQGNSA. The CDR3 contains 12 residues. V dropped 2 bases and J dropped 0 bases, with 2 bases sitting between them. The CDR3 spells CASSLISYEQYF. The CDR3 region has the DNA TGTGCCAGCAGCTTAATCTCCTACGAGCAGTACTTC.

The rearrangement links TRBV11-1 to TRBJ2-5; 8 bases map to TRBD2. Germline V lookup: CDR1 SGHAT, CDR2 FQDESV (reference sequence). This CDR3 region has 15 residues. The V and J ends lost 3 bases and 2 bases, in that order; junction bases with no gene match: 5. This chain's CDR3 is CASSFRLAPQETQYF. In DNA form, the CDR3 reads TGTGCCAGCAGCTTTCGACTAGCGCCTCAAGAGACCCAGTACTTC. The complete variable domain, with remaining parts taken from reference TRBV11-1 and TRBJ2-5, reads EAEVAQSPRYKITEKSQAVAFWCDPISGHATLYWYRQILGQGPELLVQFQDESVVDDSQLPKDRFSAERLKGVDSTLKIQPAELGDSAMYLCASSFRLAPQETQYFGPGTRLLVL.

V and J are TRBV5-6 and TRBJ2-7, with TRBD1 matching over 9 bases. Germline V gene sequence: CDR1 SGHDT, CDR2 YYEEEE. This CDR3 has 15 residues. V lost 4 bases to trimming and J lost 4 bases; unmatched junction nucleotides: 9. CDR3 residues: CASSPVGQGTYEQYF. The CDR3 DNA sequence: TGTGCCAGCAGCCCCGTGGGACAGGGTACGTACGAGCAGTACTTC.

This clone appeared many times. The CDR3 spells CASSLSRENTGELFF. In DNA form, the CDR3 reads TGCGCCAGCAGCTTGTCCAGGGAGAACACCGGGGAGCTGTTTTTT. This chain uses TRBV5-1 with TRBJ2-2, with TRBD1 as a possible D gene (5 bases). Germline CDR1 and CDR2: SGHRS and YFSETQ. Trimming removed 1 base from V and 1 base from J, with 8 bases in between. CDR3 length: 15 amino acids.

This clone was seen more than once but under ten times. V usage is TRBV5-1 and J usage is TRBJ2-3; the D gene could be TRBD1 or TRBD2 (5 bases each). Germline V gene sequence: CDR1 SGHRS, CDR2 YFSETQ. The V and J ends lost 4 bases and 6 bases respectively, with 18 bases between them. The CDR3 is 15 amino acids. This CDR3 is CASSVRRLGEDTQYF. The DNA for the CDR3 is TGCGCCAGCAGCGTTCGACGCCTAGGGGAGGATACGCAGTATTTT.